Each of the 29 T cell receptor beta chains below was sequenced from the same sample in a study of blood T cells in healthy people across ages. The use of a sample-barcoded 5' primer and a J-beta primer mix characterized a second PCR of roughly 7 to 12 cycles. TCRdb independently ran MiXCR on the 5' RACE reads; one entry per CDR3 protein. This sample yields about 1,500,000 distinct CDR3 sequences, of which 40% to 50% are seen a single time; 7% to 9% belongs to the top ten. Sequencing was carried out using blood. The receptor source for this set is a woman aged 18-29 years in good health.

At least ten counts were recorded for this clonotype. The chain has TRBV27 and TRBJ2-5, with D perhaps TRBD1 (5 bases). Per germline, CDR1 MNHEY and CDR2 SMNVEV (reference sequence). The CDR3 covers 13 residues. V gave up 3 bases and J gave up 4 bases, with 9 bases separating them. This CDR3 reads CASSLVQGETQYF. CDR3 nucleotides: TGTGCCAGCAGTTTGGTGCAGGGAGAGACCCAGTACTTC.

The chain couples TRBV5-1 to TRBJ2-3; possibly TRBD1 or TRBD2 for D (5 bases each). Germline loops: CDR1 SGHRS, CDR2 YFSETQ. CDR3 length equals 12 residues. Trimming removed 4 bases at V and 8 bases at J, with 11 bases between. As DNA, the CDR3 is TGCGCCAGCAGCGGGGACCCTGGTACGCAGTATTTT. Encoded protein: CASSGDPGTQYF.

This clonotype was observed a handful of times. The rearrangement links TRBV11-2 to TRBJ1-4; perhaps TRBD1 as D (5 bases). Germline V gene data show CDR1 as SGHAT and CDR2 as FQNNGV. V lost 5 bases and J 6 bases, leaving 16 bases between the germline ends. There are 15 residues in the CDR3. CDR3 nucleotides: TGTGCCAGCAGCCCCGGCGGTCAGGGAGATGAAAAACTGTTTTTT. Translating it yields CASSPGGQGDEKLFF.

The CDR3 region has the DNA TGCAGTGCTAGACGTGGCAAGACAAAGGTAGAGACCCAGTACTTC. This encodes CSARRGKTKVETQYF. The V call is TRBV20-1, the J call TRBJ2-5; no reliable D call. The CDR3 is made up of 15 amino acids. V gave up 2 bases and J gave up 4 bases, with 17 bases separating them. The germline CDR1 and CDR2 sequences are DFQATT and SNEGSKA (reference sequence).

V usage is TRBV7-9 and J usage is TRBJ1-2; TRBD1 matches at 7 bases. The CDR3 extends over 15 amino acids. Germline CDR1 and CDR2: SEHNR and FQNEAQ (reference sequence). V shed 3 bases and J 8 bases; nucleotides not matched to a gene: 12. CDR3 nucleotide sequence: TGTGCCAGCAGCTTGGATCGGGACAGAACGGGAGGCTACACCTTC. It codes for CASSLDRDRTGGYTF. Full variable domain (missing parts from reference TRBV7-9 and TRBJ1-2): DTGVSQNPRHKITKRGQNVTFRCDPISEHNRLYWYRQTLGQGPEFLTYFQNEAQLEKSRLLSDRFSAERPKGSFSTLEIQRTEQGDSAMYLCASSLDRDRTGGYTFGSGTRLTVV.

This chain's CDR3 is CSASPIVAYDNNEQFF. CDR3 DNA: TGCAGTGCTAGTCCCATTGTGGCTTACGATAACAATGAGCAGTTCTTC. The gene calls are TRBV20-1 and TRBJ2-1; D gene uncertain. Germline V CDR1 and CDR2: DFQATT, SNEGSKA (reference sequence). The V and J ends lost 3 bases and 5 bases respectively, with 20 bases between them. This CDR3 region has 16 residues.

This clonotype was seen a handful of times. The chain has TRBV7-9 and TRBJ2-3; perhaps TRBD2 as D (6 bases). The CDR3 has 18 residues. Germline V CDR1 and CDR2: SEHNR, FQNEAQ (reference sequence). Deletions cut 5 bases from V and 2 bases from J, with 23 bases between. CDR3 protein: CASSEGRGRGLSTDTQYF. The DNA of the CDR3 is TGTGCCAGCAGCGAGGGCCGGGGCCGGGGACTTTCCACAGATACGCAGTATTTT.

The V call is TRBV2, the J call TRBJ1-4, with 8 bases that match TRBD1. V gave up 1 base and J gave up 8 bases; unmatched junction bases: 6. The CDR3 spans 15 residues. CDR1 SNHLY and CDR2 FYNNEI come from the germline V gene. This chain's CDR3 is CASSEGDRQTEKLFF. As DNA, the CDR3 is TGTGCCAGCAGTGAAGGGGACAGGCAGACGGAAAAACTGTTTTTT.

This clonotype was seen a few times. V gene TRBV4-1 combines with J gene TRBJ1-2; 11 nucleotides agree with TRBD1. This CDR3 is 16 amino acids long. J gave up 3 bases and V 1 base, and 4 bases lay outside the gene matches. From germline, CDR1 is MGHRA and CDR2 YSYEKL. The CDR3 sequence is CASSQAGGQGDYGYTF. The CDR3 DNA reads TGCGCCAGCAGCCAAGCGGGGGGACAGGGGGACTATGGCTACACCTTC.

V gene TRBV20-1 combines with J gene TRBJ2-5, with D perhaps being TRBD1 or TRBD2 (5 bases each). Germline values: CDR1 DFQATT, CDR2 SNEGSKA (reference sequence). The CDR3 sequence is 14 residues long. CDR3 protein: CGTLGYAAQETQYF. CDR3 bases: TGCGGGACCCTGGGCTATGCGGCGCAAGAGACCCAGTACTTC.

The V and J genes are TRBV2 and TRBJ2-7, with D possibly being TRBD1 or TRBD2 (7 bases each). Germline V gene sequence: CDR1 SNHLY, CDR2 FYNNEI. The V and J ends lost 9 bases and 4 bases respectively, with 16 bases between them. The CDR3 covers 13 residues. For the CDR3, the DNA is TGTGCCAGTATTGGGGAGGGGGCGTACGAGCAGTACTTC. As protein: CASIGEGAYEQYF. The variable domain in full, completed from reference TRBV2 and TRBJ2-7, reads EPEVTQTPSHQVTQMGQEVILRCVPISNHLYFYWYRQILGQKVEFLVSFYNNEISEKSEIFDDQFSVERPDGSNFTLKIRSTKLEDSAMYFCASIGEGAYEQYFGPGTRLTVT.

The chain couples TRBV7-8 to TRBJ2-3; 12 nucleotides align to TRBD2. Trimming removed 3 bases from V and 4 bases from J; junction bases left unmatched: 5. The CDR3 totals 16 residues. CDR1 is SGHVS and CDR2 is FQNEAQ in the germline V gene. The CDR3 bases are TGTGCCAGCAGCTTTCTGACTAGCGGGAGTTCAGATACGCAGTATTTT. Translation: CASSFLTSGSSDTQYF. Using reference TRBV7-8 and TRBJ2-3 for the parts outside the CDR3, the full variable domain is GAGVSQSPRYKVAKRGQDVALRCDPISGHVSLFWYQQALGQGPEFLTYFQNEAQLDKSGLPSDRFFAERPEGSVSTLKIQRTQQEDSAVYLCASSFLTSGSSDTQYFGPGTRLTVL.

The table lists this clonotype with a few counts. CDR3 in amino acids: CASSRTNPFYNEQFF. Here the CDR3 DNA reads TGTGCCAGCAGTCGGACCAACCCTTTTTACAATGAGCAGTTCTTC. V usage is TRBV27 and J usage is TRBJ2-1; no clear D gene. The CDR3 extends over 15 amino acids. Germline loops: CDR1 MNHEY, CDR2 SMNVEV (reference sequence). V was clipped by 5 bases and J by 4 bases, with 15 bases between them.

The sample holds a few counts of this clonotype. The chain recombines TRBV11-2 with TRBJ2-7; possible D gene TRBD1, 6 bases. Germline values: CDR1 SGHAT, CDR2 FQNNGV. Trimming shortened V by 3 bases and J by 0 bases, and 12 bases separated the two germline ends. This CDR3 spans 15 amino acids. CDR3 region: CASSLGRQDSYEQYF. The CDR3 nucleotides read TGTGCCAGCAGCTTGGGGAGACAGGACTCCTACGAGCAGTACTTC.

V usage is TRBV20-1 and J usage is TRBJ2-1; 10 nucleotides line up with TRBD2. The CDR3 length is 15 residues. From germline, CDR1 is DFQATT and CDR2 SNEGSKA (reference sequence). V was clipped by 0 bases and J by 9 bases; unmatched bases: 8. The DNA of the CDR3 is TGCAGTGCTAGAGACCAAAAAGCGGGGGGGCTTGAGCAGTTCTTC. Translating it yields CSARDQKAGGLEQFF.

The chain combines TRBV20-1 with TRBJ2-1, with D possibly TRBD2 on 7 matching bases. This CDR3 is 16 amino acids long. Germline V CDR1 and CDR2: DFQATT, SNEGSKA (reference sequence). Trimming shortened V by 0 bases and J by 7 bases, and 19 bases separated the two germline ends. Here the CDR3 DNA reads TGCAGTGCTAGAGATCTCGAGGGGGGGGGCCGGAATGAGCAGTTCTTC. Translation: CSARDLEGGGRNEQFF.

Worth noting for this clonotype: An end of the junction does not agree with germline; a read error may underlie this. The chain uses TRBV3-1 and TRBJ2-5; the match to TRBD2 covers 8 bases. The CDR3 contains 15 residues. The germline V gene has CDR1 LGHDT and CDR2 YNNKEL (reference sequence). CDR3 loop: CANSQRGGTKETQYF. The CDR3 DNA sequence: TGTGCCAACAGCCAACGGGGGGGTACCAAAGAGACCCAGTACTTC.

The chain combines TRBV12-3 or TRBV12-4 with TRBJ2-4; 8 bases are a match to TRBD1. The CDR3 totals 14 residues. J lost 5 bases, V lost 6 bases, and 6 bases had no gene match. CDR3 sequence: CASRGETGENIQYF. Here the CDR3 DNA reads TGTGCCAGCAGGGGCGAGACAGGGGAAAACATTCAGTACTTC.

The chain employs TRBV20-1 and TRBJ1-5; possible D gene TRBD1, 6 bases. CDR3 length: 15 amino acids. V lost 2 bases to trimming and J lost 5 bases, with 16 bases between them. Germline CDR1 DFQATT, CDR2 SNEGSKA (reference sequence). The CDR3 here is CSARRGHTVDQPQHF. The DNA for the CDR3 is TGCAGTGCTAGACGGGGACACACAGTCGATCAGCCCCAGCATTTT.

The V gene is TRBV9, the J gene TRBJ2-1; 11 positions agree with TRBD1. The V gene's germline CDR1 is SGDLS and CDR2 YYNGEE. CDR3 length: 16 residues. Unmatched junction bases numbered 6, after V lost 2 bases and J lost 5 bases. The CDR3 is CASSVGGQGGNNEQFF. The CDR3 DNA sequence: TGTGCCAGCAGCGTCGGGGGACAGGGGGGGAACAATGAGCAGTTCTTC.

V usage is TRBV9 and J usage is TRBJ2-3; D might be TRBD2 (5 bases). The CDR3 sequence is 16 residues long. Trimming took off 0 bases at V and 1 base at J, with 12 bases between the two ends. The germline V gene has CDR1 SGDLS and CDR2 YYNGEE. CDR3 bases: TGTGCCAGCAGCGTAGAGGACTGGTACCGCACAGATACGCAGTATTTT. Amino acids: CASSVEDWYRTDTQYF.

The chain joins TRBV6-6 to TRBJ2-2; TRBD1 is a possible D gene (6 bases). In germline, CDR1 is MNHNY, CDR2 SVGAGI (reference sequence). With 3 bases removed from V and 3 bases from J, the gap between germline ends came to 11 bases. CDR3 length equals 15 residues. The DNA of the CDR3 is TGTGCCAGCAGTTATGCAGGGGAGTACACCGGGGAGCTGTTTTTT. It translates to CASSYAGEYTGELFF.

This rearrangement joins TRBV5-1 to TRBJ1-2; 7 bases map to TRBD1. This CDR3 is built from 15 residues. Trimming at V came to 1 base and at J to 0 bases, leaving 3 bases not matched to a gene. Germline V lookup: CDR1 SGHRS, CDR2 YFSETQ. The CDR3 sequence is CASSLYGTANYGYTF. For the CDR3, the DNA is TGCGCCAGCAGCTTGTACGGGACAGCTAACTATGGCTACACCTTC.

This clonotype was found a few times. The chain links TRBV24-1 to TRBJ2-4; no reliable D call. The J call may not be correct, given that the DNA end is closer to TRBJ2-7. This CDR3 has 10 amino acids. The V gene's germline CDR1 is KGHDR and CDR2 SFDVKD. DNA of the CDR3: TGTGCCACCCAAAAACCCGAGCAGTACTTC. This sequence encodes CATQKPEQYF.

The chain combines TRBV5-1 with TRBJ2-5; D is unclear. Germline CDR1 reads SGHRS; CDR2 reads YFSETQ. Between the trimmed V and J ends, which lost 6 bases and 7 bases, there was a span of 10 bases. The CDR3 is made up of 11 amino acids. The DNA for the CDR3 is TGCGCCAGCAAGGTAGATGCGACCCAGTACTTC. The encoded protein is CASKVDATQYF.

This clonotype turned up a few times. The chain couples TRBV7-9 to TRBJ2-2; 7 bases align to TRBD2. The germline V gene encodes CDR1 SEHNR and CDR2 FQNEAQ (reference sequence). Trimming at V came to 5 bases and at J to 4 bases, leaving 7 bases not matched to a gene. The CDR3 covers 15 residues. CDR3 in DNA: TGTGCCAGCAGCGACCCAGCGGGGCTCACCGGGGAGCTGTTTTTT. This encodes CASSDPAGLTGELFF.

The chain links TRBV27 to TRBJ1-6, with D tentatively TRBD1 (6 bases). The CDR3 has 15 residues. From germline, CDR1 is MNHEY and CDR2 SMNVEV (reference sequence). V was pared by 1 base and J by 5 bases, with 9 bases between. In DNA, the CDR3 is TGTGCCAGCAGTTTATTACAGGGTAATAATTCACCCCTCCACTTT. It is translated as CASSLLQGNNSPLHF.

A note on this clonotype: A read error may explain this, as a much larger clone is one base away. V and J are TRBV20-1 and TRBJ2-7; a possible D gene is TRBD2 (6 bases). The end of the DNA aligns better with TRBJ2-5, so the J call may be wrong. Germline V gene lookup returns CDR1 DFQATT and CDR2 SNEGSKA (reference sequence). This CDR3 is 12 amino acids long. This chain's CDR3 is CSAGGEIETQYF. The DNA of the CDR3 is TGCAGTGCGGGCGGGGAGATTGAGACCCAGTACTTC.

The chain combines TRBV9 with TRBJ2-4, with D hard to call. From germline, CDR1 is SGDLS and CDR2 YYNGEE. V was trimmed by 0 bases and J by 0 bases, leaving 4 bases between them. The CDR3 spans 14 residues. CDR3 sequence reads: CASSVVSAKNIQYF. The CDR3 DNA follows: TGTGCCAGCAGCGTAGTTTCAGCCAAAAACATTCAGTACTTC.